This T cell receptor beta chain was found in a study of T cells in Graves' hyperthyroidism and ophthalmopathy. This clonotype was found many times. Its target is unknown. The CDR3 is 16 residues long. V gave up 4 bases and J gave up 2 bases; unmatched junction bases: 11. Germline CDR1 is SGHRS and CDR2 is YFSETQ. Researchers took RNA transcripts and amplified the TCR beta CDR3 regions from them. During a first-round RT-PCR of the TCR CDR3, the HTBI primer set was used. MiXCR was run by TCRdb on the multiplex PCR reads, yielding one entry per CDR3 protein. The profile shows about 110,000 distinct CDR3 sequences, 16% of them singletons. Orbital computed tomography, thyroid ultrasound, serum thyroxine and TRAb, and clinical symptoms together informed the diagnoses. Source material for PBMCs was 10 ml fresh peripheral blood. Notes on the study in general: Ophthalmopathy was told apart from stable hyperthyroidism by a 13 V-J model.

The sequencing input was blood. This TCR was recovered from a woman in her fifties or sixties with Graves' hyperthyroidism. This chain links TRBV5-1 with TRBJ2-5, with 7 bases identical to TRBD1. Written as DNA, the CDR3 is TGCGCCAGCAGCAGTACAGGGACAGCGTTTCAAGAGACCCAGTACTTC. This translates into CASSSTGTAFQETQYF.